The entry below gives a single T cell receptor beta chain sequence along with its context. Its antigen specificity is not known. One base away there is no much larger clone; base qualities are not given. The sample is drawn from a study of T-cell memory formation after mild COVID-19 (dated by TCRdb to 2020 to 2022). The study in broad terms: Most TCR sequence clusters were specific to one of the two donors. T-cell clones expanding and contracting after mild COVID-19 in a couple of donors were tracked by longitudinal TCRalpha and TCRbeta repertoire sequencing. Two young, previously healthy adult volunteers made up the cohort, one male and one female.

Overall results and qualifications from the work: The second-wave clones that peaked on day 37 were not confirmed to be SARS-CoV-2 specific. Some responding clones were found in pre-infection memory, which suggests that pre-existing cross-reactive memory T cells took part in the SARS-CoV-2 response. Contracting CD4+ clones were located mainly in the CM and EM memory subsets, whereas CD8+ clones were found to be enriched in EMRA. The study covered only a couple of mild cases, and larger cohorts including severe cases with pre-infection samples were considered necessary. Clones contracting from day 15 to 85 had balanced CD4/CD8 phenotypes, while a second wave expanding from day 15 to 37 was biased towards CD4+.

In the germline V gene (reference sequence), CDR1 corresponds to SEHNR and CDR2 to FQNEAQ. The CDR3 starts with the cysteine, ends with the phenylalanine, and has 15 residues. The entry retains the CDR3 DNA only, 45 bases that are in frame from base 1. Trimming leaves V shorter by 5 bases and J shorter by 6 bases, with the junction holding 7 bases beyond the gene matches. The sequencer listed for this sample is Illumina NovaSeq 6000. TCRalpha and TCRbeta cDNA libraries were built by 5'RACE with constant-segment primers, adding sample barcodes and unique molecular identifiers. Trizol reagent was used to extract RNA from every sample. Library amplification was performed in two PCR steps, and a second sample barcode and Illumina TruSeq adapters were introduced in the second step. The libraries were sequenced on an Illumina NovaSeq using 2 x 150 bp paired-end reads. Per the source publication's procedure: Reads were demultiplexed and collapsed into UMI-guided consensus sequences with migec v1.2.7. With mixcr v2.1.11, UMI consensuses were aligned to TRA and TRB V and J templates and assembled into clonotypes. A clonotype was counted as expanded or contracted only if both edgeR and NoisET called the change significant, with noise models trained on biological replicates. edgeR calls used a false discovery rate-adjusted p below 0.01 and a log2 fold-change threshold of 1. PCA with hierarchical clustering of max-normalized trajectories of the 1000 most abundant clonotypes was used as exploratory dynamics analysis. The CD4 or CD8 phenotype of responding clones was assigned using the separately sequenced CD4+ and CD8+ repertoires. Using fastp at Q25 and MiXCR, TCRdb reprocessed the public reads and kept productive beta chains. A single entry per CDR3 protein holds the most common genes and DNA from its merged rows. The V and J calls and clone size are TCRdb's, not the authors'. For this sample the table gives some 290,000 distinct CDR3 sequences, of which around 15% were detected only once. More than 20% of the sample is in the top ten clones.

Ficoll-Paque density gradient centrifugation was the method used to isolate PBMCs. The sequenced sample consisted of PBMCs or a T cell subset sorted from them (not recorded which). Here the chain combines TRBV7-9 and TRBJ2-1, and TRBD2 matches 10 of the central bases. The sequence came from a man in his late teens or twenties who had mild COVID-19 (a few samples of this study predate the infection). The sample titles of this study are shuffled in the database, so cell type and time point are left out; the donor was told from shared clones. The CDR3 region has the sequence CASSLSGGSGNEQFF. The nucleotide sequence is given as TGTGCCAGCAGCCTTAGCGGGGGGTCGGGCAATGAGCAGTTCTTC.